The sequence of this T cell receptor delta chain was determined in a study of Vδ1+ human thymocytes. Study-wide findings and caveats: Bulk data may be misread because of unexpected Vdelta2 sequences. TRD repertoires were essentially private, unlike widely shared TRG clonotypes. Despite high sort purity, around 19% of thymic T cell receptor delta sequences were Vdelta2. Thymic TRG and TRD repertoires appeared highly polyclonal, with Gaussian CDR3 length distributions.

RNA was extracted from the cells and then reverse transcribed. CDR3 amplicons came from multiplex PCR with pooled V-gene forward and constant-region reverse primers. TCRdb fed the multiplex PCR reads to CATT. The profile shows about 50,000 delta-chain clones, approximately 15% of them singletons. As to this clone: Its antigen is unknown.

Trimming removed 4 bases from V and 0 bases from J; junction bases left unmatched: 11. The CDR3 loop spans 18 amino acids. Per germline, CDR1 TSWWSYY and CDR2 QGS. Purity of the sorted Vdelta1+ thymocytes ranged from roughly 98% to 99.6%. This chain joins TRDV1 and TRDJ1, with TRDD3 matching 10 bases. The sample was Vdelta1+ gamma-delta thymocytes from the thymus. This sample's subset: FACS-sorted CD3+ TCRalphabeta- TCRVdelta1+ TCRVdelta2- thymocytes. The source of this sequence is a girl under three years old who had congenital heart surgery. CDR3 sequence: CALGGTGGLYLYTDKLIF. CDR3 bases: TGTGCTCTTGGGGGTACTGGGGGATTATATTTGTACACCGATAAACTCATCTTT.